This entry is about one TCR beta chain. The antigen remains undetermined. V shed 2 bases, J shed 6 bases, and the junction held 3 bases outside the gene matches. This CDR3 comprises 13 residues. Per the germline V gene, CDR1 is SGHNT and CDR2 is YENEEA. The entry originates in a study of T cell responses to AZD1222 COVID-19 vaccine. For the study at large: Second-dose intervals near 4 or 12 weeks were combined. Notes on the study in general: Variant regions that are unmutated are reportedly the target of nearly half of spike-specific TCRs. At study baseline, merely a handful of AZD1222 recipients were seropositive.

The table came from immunoSEQ multiplex PCR; TCRdb's copy has only in-frame clones and leaves some out. In the table there are approximately 150,000 clones, just over 90% of which are singletons. The chain is built from TRBV11-3 and TRBJ1-1; the match to TRBD1 covers 7 bases. The source of this sequence is an adult in good health. Sample: peripheral blood, taken on day 0 of AZD1222 vaccination. The CDR3 loop is CASSLIQGAEAFF. CDR3 bases: TGTGCCAGCAGCTTAATCCAGGGGGCTGAAGCTTTCTTT.